Listed here are 25 T cell receptor beta chains from one sample, sequenced in a study of OX40 agonist ivuxolimab in advanced cancers. The data were produced by immunoSEQ multiplex PCR, yet TCRdb's version contains in-frame clones alone and is incomplete. This repertoire shows approximately 70,000 clones, around four fifths found once; its top ten account for about 0.42%. The sequenced sample was CD4+ or CD8+ T cells sorted from blood, obtained in a trial of the OX40 agonist ivuxolimab. The receptors were gathered from an adult with an advanced solid tumor such as melanoma, head and neck, liver or kidney cancer.

The chain couples TRBV28 to TRBJ2-7; 9 bases fit TRBD1. CDR3 length: 14 amino acids. The V gene's germline CDR1 is MDHEN and CDR2 SYDVKM. V lost 1 base to trimming and J lost 3 bases; unmatched junction nucleotides: 1. CDR3 nucleotide sequence: TGTGCCAGCAGTTTATCGGACAGGGGCTACGAGCAGTACTTC. Protein product: CASSLSDRGYEQYF.

The chain links TRBV7-2 to TRBJ1-3, with 8 bases fitting TRBD1. Trimming at V came to 4 bases and at J to 7 bases, leaving 12 bases not matched to a gene. The CDR3 is 16 amino acids. Germline CDR1 reads SGHTA; CDR2 reads FQGNSA. This CDR3 is CASSSSRRDRRNTIYF. CDR3 in DNA: TGTGCCAGCAGCTCTAGCCGTCGGGACAGGAGGAACACCATATATTTT. The variable domain in full, completed from reference TRBV7-2 and TRBJ1-3, reads GAGVSQSPSNKVTEKGKDVELRCDPISGHTALYWYRQSLGQGLEFLIYFQGNSAPDKSGLPSDRFSAERTGGSVSTLTIQRTQQEDSAVYLCASSSSRRDRRNTIYFGEGSWLTVV.

The rearrangement joins TRBV7-2 to TRBJ2-7, with 7 positions matching TRBD2. The CDR3 loop spans 12 amino acids. J was trimmed by 7 bases and V by 4 bases; bases with no gene match: 4. CDR1 is SGHTA, CDR2 FQGNSA, per germline. The CDR3: CASSSYGGEQYF. As DNA, the CDR3 is TGTGCCAGCAGCTCCTACGGGGGGGAGCAGTACTTC.

V usage is TRBV7-2 and J usage is TRBJ1-6; possibly TRBD1 for D (5 bases). The V end lost 5 bases, the J end lost 10 bases, and 15 bases lay between the germline ends. The CDR3 runs 14 residues. The V gene's germline CDR1 is SGHTA and CDR2 FQGNSA. DNA of the CDR3: TGTGCCAGCAGCCCCCAGGGCGAGGGGTCACCCCTCCACTTT. It yields the protein CASSPQGEGSPLHF.

The CDR3 DNA follows: TGTGCCAGCAGCTTAGGGGAGCATCTGAGGCGCCATGAGCAGTTCTTC. Protein sequence: CASSLGEHLRRHEQFF. The V call is TRBV7-2, the J call TRBJ2-1, with a tentative D call TRBD2 (5 bases). The CDR3 runs to 16 residues. Trimming cost V 1 base and J 8 bases, with 18 bases left between them. Germline loops: CDR1 SGHTA, CDR2 FQGNSA.

The CDR3 spells CASSFSGGAKNIQYF. The CDR3 DNA is TGTGCCAGCAGCTTTAGCGGGGGAGCCAAAAACATTCAGTACTTC. This sequence joins TRBV5-4 and TRBJ2-4, with 9 bases identical to TRBD2. The V gene's germline CDR1 is SGHNT and CDR2 YYREEE (reference sequence). The V and J ends lost 2 bases and 0 bases, in that order; junction bases with no gene match: 0. The length of the CDR3 is 15 residues.

The chain uses TRBV6-6 and TRBJ2-1; perhaps D is TRBD1 or TRBD2 (5 bases each). Per the germline V gene, CDR1 is MNHNY and CDR2 is SVGAGI (reference sequence). With 2 bases removed from V and 12 bases from J, the gap between germline ends came to 11 bases. This CDR3 has 12 residues. The CDR3 loop reads CASSYPGTWQFF. The DNA for the CDR3 is TGTGCCAGCAGTTACCCCGGGACCTGGCAGTTCTTC.

This chain connects TRBV25-1 to TRBJ1-4; the match to TRBD1 covers 8 bases. V lost 4 bases, J lost 5 bases, and 6 bases stayed unmatched. The CDR3 sequence is 15 residues long. Per the germline V gene, CDR1 is MGHDK and CDR2 is SYGVNS. The CDR3 protein is CASSAQRTGNEKLFF. CDR3 nucleotides: TGTGCCAGCAGTGCCCAAAGGACAGGGAATGAAAAACTGTTTTTT.

This chain joins TRBV7-9 and TRBJ1-1; D remains ambiguous. Deletions cut 3 bases from V and 4 bases from J, with 9 bases between. CDR3 length equals 13 residues. Looked up from germline, CDR1 is SEHNR and CDR2 is FQNEAQ (reference sequence). CDR3 nucleotides: TGTGCCAGCAGCTTCAAAGGGAGCACTGAAGCTTTCTTT. It specifies CASSFKGSTEAFF.

This chain uses TRBV4-2 with TRBJ2-7; 9 bases map to TRBD1. The CDR3 covers 18 residues. J gave up 7 bases and V 4 bases, and 20 bases lay outside the gene matches. Germline values: CDR1 LGHNA, CDR2 YNFKEQ. The CDR3 nucleotides are TGTGCCAGCAGCCTCCCAGTGGGGGCGGACAGGGGAACGTTGGAGCAGTACGTC. Amino acids: CASSLPVGADRGTLEQYV.

The V call is TRBV28, the J call TRBJ2-3; no clear D. This CDR3 comprises 13 residues. Between the trimmed V and J ends, which lost 10 bases and 2 bases, there was a span of 13 bases. CDR1 is MDHEN, CDR2 SYDVKM, per germline. The CDR3 spells CATRVGVTDTQYF. The CDR3 nucleotides are TGTGCCACACGGGTCGGTGTCACAGATACGCAGTATTTT.

The rearrangement joins TRBV6-5 to TRBJ2-1; 8 bases agree with TRBD2. Germline V gene lookup returns CDR1 MNHEY and CDR2 SVGAGI. The CDR3 is 16 residues long. The V gene end was trimmed by 0 bases and the J gene end by 6 bases; junction bases not matched to a gene: 7. CDR3 residues: CASSYSGRAPVNEQFF. The CDR3 DNA reads TGTGCCAGCAGTTACTCCGGGAGGGCCCCCGTCAATGAGCAGTTCTTC.

This rearrangement joins TRBV7-8 to TRBJ1-1; 7 bases fit TRBD1. With 1 base clipped from V and 4 bases from J, the junction kept 9 bases outside the gene matches. CDR3 length: 16 amino acids. The germline V gene has CDR1 SGHVS and CDR2 FQNEAQ. The CDR3 reads CASSLGINSGGTEAFF. As DNA, the CDR3 is TGTGCCAGCAGCTTAGGTATTAACTCAGGGGGCACTGAAGCTTTCTTT. Full variable domain (remainder filled in from reference TRBV7-8 and TRBJ1-1): GAGVSQSPRYKVAKRGQDVALRCDPISGHVSLFWYQQALGQGPEFLTYFQNEAQLDKSGLPSDRFFAERPEGSVSTLKIQRTQQEDSAVYLCASSLGINSGGTEAFFGQGTRLTVV.

This clone was seen only a few times. J is TRBJ2-1 and V is TRBV10-3; D perhaps matches TRBD2 (7 bases). In germline, CDR1 is ENHRY, CDR2 SYGVKD. Trimming shortened V by 5 bases and J by 2 bases, and 19 bases separated the two germline ends. The length of the CDR3 is 17 residues. CDR3 DNA sequence: TGTGCCATCAGTAGGGGGGCTCCAGCGGGACCCTACAATGAGCAGTTCTTC. This translates into CAISRGAPAGPYNEQFF.

The chain employs TRBV21-1 and TRBJ2-2; the D call in the table, TRBD2, was not verified against the DNA. TRBV21-1 represents a pseudogene. The CDR3 extends over 18 amino acids. This CDR3 reads CASIPGTSGRANYGELFF. CDR3 DNA sequence: TGTGCCAGCATACCCGGGACTAGCGGGAGGGCCAATTACGGGGAGCTGTTTTTT.

The rearrangement uses TRBV5-4 and TRBJ2-3, with TRBD1 identical over 7 bases. V shed 2 bases and J 0 bases; nucleotides not matched to a gene: 6. In germline, CDR1 is SGHNT, CDR2 YYREEE (reference sequence). CDR3 length equals 16 residues. This CDR3 reads CASSLKVGQSTDTQYF. CDR3 sequence (DNA): TGTGCCAGCAGCTTAAAGGTGGGACAGAGCACAGATACGCAGTATTTT. Drawing the rest from reference TRBV5-4 and TRBJ2-3, the complete variable domain is ETGVTQSPTHLIKTRGQQVTLRCSSQSGHNTVSWYQQALGQGPQFIFQYYREEENGRGNFPPRFSGLQFPNYSSELNVNALELDDSALYLCASSLKVGQSTDTQYFGPGTRLTVL.

This clone appeared a few times. This chain joins TRBV6-4 and TRBJ1-1; TRBD1 matches at 7 bases. After removal of 5 bases from V and 4 bases from J, the junction contained 4 bases not matched to a gene. The CDR3 consists of 13 residues. Germline-derived CDR1 and CDR2 are MRHNA and SNTAGT. CDR3 in amino acids: CASSSDRATEAFF. CDR3 bases: TGTGCCAGCAGTTCCGACAGGGCCACTGAAGCTTTCTTT.

This rearrangement joins TRBV6-5 to TRBJ2-2, with TRBD2 matching 7 bases. This CDR3 region has 14 residues. V shed 9 bases, J shed 8 bases, and the junction held 12 bases outside the gene matches. Germline V CDR1 and CDR2: MNHEY, SVGAGI. The CDR3 nucleotides are TGTGCCAGTAGTGGGGGGGGAGTTCGGGGGGAGCTGTTTTTT. Amino acid sequence: CASSGGGVRGELFF.

V gene TRBV5-5 combines with J gene TRBJ1-1, with D unclear. V shed 0 bases and J shed 1 base, with 10 bases lying between them. The CDR3 runs 15 residues. Germline V gene sequence: CDR1 SGHKS, CDR2 YYEKEE (reference sequence). The CDR3 reads CASSLGLGWNTEAFF. The CDR3 region has the DNA TGTGCCAGCAGCTTGGGCCTCGGCTGGAACACTGAAGCTTTCTTT.

The V call is TRBV29-1, the J call TRBJ1-1; 10 bases are a match to TRBD1. V trimming: 6 bases; J trimming: 1 base; junction bases outside the gene matches: 2. Germline loops: CDR1 SQVTM, CDR2 ANQGSEA. This CDR3 comprises 13 residues. CDR3 loop: CSVWDRGNTEAFF. The CDR3 DNA reads as TGCAGCGTATGGGACAGGGGGAACACTGAAGCTTTCTTT.

This chain uses TRBV7-8 with TRBJ2-2; maybe TRBD2 (5 bases). The V and J ends lost 2 bases and 1 base respectively, with 5 bases between them. The CDR3 spans 14 residues. Germline CDR1 is SGHVS and CDR2 is FQNEAQ. CDR3 sequence reads: CASSLRGNTGELFF. The CDR3 nucleotides are TGTGCCAGCAGCTTACGGGGGAACACCGGGGAGCTGTTTTTT. Full variable domain (rest looked up from reference TRBV7-8 and TRBJ2-2): GAGVSQSPRYKVAKRGQDVALRCDPISGHVSLFWYQQALGQGPEFLTYFQNEAQLDKSGLPSDRFFAERPEGSVSTLKIQRTQQEDSAVYLCASSLRGNTGELFFGEGSRLTVL.

This clone appeared a single time. V and J are TRBV5-6 and TRBJ2-3; 10 positions match TRBD2. Losses at the gene ends were 4 bases for V and 2 bases for J; bases not matched to a gene: 1. The CDR3 consists of 14 residues. Germline CDR1 reads SGHDT; CDR2 reads YYEEEE. The CDR3 nucleotides are TGTGCCAGCAGCGGACTAGCGGTCACAGATACGCAGTATTTT. Translation: CASSGLAVTDTQYF. Using reference TRBV5-6 and TRBJ2-3 for the parts outside the CDR3, the full variable domain is DAGVTQSPTHLIKTRGQQVTLRCSPKSGHDTVSWYQQALGQGPQFIFQYYEEEERQRGNFPDRFSGHQFPNYSSELNVNALLLGDSALYLCASSGLAVTDTQYFGPGTRLTVL.

This chain links TRBV2 with TRBJ1-2, with a tentative D call TRBD1 (5 bases). Germline-derived CDR1 and CDR2 are SNHLY and FYNNEI. The CDR3 has 15 amino acids. V was shortened by 3 bases and J by 0 bases, with 11 bases between the two germline ends. CDR3 region: CASSEVGQANYGYTF. CDR3 sequence (DNA): TGTGCCAGCAGTGAGGTTGGACAAGCTAACTATGGCTACACCTTC.

This rearrangement joins TRBV7-6 to TRBJ1-4; D is ambiguous. The CDR3 consists of 14 residues. The V gene's germline CDR1 is SGHVS and CDR2 FNYEAQ. V was pared by 5 bases and J by 7 bases, with 14 bases between. CDR3 nucleotide sequence: TGTGCCAGCAGCAAGGGCCTAGGAGTTGAAAAACTGTTTTTT. Its translation is CASSKGLGVEKLFF.

The chain has TRBV4-1 and TRBJ1-5; D unclear. Germline lookup yields CDR1 MGHRA and CDR2 YSYEKL. V dropped 6 bases and J dropped 0 bases, with 12 bases sitting between them. The CDR3 runs to 15 residues. CDR3 loop: CASRPGAYSNQPQHF. As DNA, the CDR3 is TGCGCCAGCAGACCCGGAGCTTATAGCAATCAGCCCCAGCATTTT.